The T cell receptor beta chain described here comes from a study of beta chain features in type 1 diabetes. Reverse transcription of all isolated RNA meant that expressed TCRB transcripts were sequenced. TCRdb's copy holds only in-frame clones and misses some; the assay was immunoSEQ multiplex PCR. In the table there are roughly 450,000 clones, about 14% of which are singletons. This clonotype was obtained from a man aged 30-40 years in good health. Material: naive CD4+ T cells from blood.

CDR3 region: CSVERVGNYGYTF. The DNA for the CDR3 is TGCAGCGTTGAAAGGGTTGGTAACTATGGCTACACCTTC. The chain has TRBV29-1 and TRBJ1-2; D is unclear. Germline V lookup: CDR1 SQVTM, CDR2 ANQGSEA. The CDR3 consists of 13 residues. The V end was cut by 2 bases, the J end by 1 base, with 8 bases between.